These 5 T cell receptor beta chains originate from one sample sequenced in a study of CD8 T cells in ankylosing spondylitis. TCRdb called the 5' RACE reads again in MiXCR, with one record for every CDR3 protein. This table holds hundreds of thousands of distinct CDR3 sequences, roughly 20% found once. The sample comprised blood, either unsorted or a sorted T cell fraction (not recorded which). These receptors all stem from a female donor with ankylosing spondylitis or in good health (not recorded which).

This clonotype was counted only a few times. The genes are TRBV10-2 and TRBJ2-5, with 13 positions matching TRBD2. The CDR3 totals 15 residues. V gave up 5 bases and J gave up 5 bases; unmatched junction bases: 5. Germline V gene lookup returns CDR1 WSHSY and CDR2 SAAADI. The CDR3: CASSILAGGKETQYF. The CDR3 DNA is TGCGCCAGCAGTATACTAGCGGGAGGGAAGGAGACCCAGTACTTC.

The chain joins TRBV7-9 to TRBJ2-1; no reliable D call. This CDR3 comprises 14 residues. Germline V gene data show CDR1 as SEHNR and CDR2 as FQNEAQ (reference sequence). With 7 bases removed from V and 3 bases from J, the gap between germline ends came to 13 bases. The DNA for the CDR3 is TGTGCCAGCACCCCCCCGACTGTCTACAATGAGCAGTTCTTC. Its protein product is CASTPPTVYNEQFF.

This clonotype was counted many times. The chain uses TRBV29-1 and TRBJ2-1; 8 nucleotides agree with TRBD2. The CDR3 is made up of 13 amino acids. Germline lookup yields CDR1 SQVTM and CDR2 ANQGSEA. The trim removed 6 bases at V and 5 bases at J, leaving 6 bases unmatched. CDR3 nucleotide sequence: TGCAGCGTGAGGACTAGCCAAGACAATGAGCAGTTCTTC. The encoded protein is CSVRTSQDNEQFF.

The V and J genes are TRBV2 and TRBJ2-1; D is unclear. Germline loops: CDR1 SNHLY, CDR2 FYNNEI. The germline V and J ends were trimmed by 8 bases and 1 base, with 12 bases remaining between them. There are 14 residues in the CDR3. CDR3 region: CASRSALSYNEQFF. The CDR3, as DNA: TGTGCCAGCCGGTCTGCATTGTCCTACAATGAGCAGTTCTTC.

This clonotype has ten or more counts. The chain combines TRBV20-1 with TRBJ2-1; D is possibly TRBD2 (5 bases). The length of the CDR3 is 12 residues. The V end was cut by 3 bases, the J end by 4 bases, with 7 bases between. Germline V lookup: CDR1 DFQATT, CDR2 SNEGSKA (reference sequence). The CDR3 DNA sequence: TGCAGTGCTAGCGGGGTATACAATGAGCAGTTCTTC. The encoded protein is CSASGVYNEQFF.